This T cell receptor (beta chain) is from a study of CD8 T cells in ankylosing spondylitis. Library preparation for TCR beta used quantitative 5'-RACE with molecular barcodes. In TCRdb, the 5' RACE reads were re-called with MiXCR into one record per CDR3 protein. The table has around 430,000 distinct CDR3 sequences, under 20% seen once. Study observations and caveats: In ankylosing spondylitis patients, matched synovial fluid reportedly showed significant enrichment of disease-linked clones. Ankylosing spondylitis blood seemed to carry a telltale TCR beta motif made of several highly homologous variants. Before this, some motif variants had been reported in reactive arthritis synovial fluid and blood.

This CDR3 comprises 12 residues. Trimming cost V 4 bases and J 5 bases, with 9 bases left between them. Germline V CDR1 and CDR2: SGHRS, YFSETQ. This clonotype was seen repeatedly, ten times or more. No antigen is known for it. The chain carries TRBV5-1 and TRBJ1-2, with TRBD1 as a possible D gene (5 bases). This receptor was taken from a male donor with ankylosing spondylitis. The specimen sequenced was blood, either unsorted or a sorted T cell fraction (not recorded which). The CDR3 region has the DNA TGCGCCAGCAGCCCCGGGACTTATGGCTACACCTTC. It codes for CASSPGTYGYTF.